This paragraph covers one T cell receptor beta chain sequence. This specimen belongs to a study of CD8+ T cells in alopecia areata. The V gene's germline CDR1 is MNHNY and CDR2 SVGAGI (reference sequence). The CDR3 loop spans 15 amino acids. V lost 2 bases and J 2 bases, leaving 12 bases between the germline ends. After isolation, RNA underwent reverse transcription to generate cDNA as the sequencing template. The protocol was immunoSEQ multiplex PCR, while the TCRdb copy is restricted to in-frame clones and leaves out a portion. The sample shows 120,000 or so clones, less than 45% of them seen only once.

This chain links TRBV6-6 with TRBJ1-2, with D possibly TRBD1 on 5 matching bases. Sequences were obtained from CD4+ T cells sorted from blood. This receptor was obtained from a human donor with alopecia areata. The CDR3 spells CASSYGAPSNYGYTF. The CDR3 DNA reads TGTGCCAGCAGTTACGGGGCACCTTCCAACTATGGCTACACCTTC.